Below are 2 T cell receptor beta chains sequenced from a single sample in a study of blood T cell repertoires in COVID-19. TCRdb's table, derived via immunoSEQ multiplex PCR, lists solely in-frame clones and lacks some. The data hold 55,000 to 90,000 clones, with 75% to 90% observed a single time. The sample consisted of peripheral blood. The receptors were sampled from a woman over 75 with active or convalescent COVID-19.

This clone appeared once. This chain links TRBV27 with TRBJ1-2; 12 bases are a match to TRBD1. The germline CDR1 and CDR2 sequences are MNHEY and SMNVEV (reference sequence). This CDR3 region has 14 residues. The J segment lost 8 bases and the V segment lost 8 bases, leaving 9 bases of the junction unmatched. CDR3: CASFDPGTGGGYTF. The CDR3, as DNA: TGTGCCAGCTTCGATCCCGGGACAGGGGGCGGCTACACCTTC.

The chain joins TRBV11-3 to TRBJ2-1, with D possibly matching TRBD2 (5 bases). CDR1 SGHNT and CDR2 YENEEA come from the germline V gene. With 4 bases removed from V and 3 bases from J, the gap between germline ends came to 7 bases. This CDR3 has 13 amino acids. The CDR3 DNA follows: TGTGCCAGCAGCTCTGGACTCTACAATGAGCAGTTCTTC. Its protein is CASSSGLYNEQFF.